This is a list of T cell receptor beta chains from one sample in a study of T-cell reconstitution after alpha-beta-depleted transplantation in children. TCRdb re-derived calls from the PCR reads in MiXCR, one entry per CDR3 protein. The data contain a few hundred thousand distinct CDR3 sequences, more than 20% of them singletons. Sequences were derived from PBMCs, sampled before TCRalphabeta/CD19-depleted stem cell transplant. The source is a boy younger than two with Wiskott-Aldrich syndrome, due to receive a stem cell transplant. Both conserved end residues are part of each CDR3. The D gene is left open where the match is weak. Some rows have no size entry. The others give once, few or many, or a class for an expanded clone.

TRBJ2-1,.,TRBV5-1,few,CASRYGTPPNEQFF,TGCGCCAGCAGGTACGGGACACCCCCTAATGAGCAGTTCTTC
TRBJ2-1,TRBD2,TRBV4-2,few,CASSQRAGGRDEQFF,TGTGCCAGCAGCCAGCGAGCGGGAGGGCGCGATGAGCAGTTCTTC
TRBJ2-3,.,TRBV10-3,few,CAINSEPSTDTQYF,TGTGCCATCAACTCTGAGCCTAGCACAGATACGCAGTATTTT
TRBJ2-3,.,TRBV18,.,CASSPIRAVAGTQYF,TGTGCCAGCTCACCAATCCGGGCGGTTGCGGGTACGCAGTATTTT
TRBJ2-1,.,TRBV12-3/TRBV12-4,.,CASSLWMGKSSYNEQFF,TGTGCCAGCAGCCTTTGGATGGGGAAGAGCTCCTACAATGAGCAGTTCTTC
TRBJ1-5,TRBD1,TRBV27,.,CASSPLRTGENQPQHF,TGTGCCAGCAGTCCCCTCCGGACAGGTGAAAATCAGCCCCAGCATTTT
TRBJ2-3,TRBD2,TRBV20-1,few,CSARAPSGRQLSTDTQYF,TGCAGTGCTAGGGCCCCCAGCGGGAGGCAACTAAGCACAGATACGCAGTATTTT
TRBJ2-7,TRBD1,TRBV28,few,CASSHRGHEQYF,TGTGCCAGCAGTCACAGGGGTCACGAGCAGTACTTC
TRBJ1-1,.,TRBV27,few,CASSFYPKRANEAFF,TGTGCCAGCAGTTTTTACCCCAAGAGGGCCAATGAAGCTTTCTTT
TRBJ1-2,TRBD1,TRBV7-2,.,CASSRDRGLDYGYTF,TGTGCCAGCAGCCGGGACAGGGGACTCGACTATGGCTACACCTTC
TRBJ2-2,.,TRBV4-1,.,CASSQERVANTGELFF,TGCGCCAGCAGCCAAGAGAGGGTGGCGAACACCGGGGAGCTGTTTTTT
TRBJ2-7,.,TRBV7-8,.,CASGCFNFEQYF,TGTGCCAGCGGATGCTTCAACTTCGAGCAGTACTTC
TRBJ1-5,.,TRBV15,.,CATSMIVGPGEPQHF,TGTGCCACCAGCATGATTGTTGGCCCTGGGGAGCCCCAGCATTTT
TRBJ2-1,TRBD2,TRBV24-1,.,CATGGTSGDPNEQFF,TGTGCCACCGGGGGGACTAGCGGAGACCCCAATGAGCAGTTCTTC
TRBJ2-7,.,TRBV29-1,few,CSVRGRVSYEQYF,TGCAGCGTTCGCGGGCGTGTCTCCTACGAGCAGTACTTC
TRBJ1-1,.,TRBV5-1,few,CASSLVAPNTEAFF,TGCGCCAGCAGCTTGGTGGCGCCCAACACTGAAGCTTTCTTT
TRBJ1-3,.,TRBV7-9,.,CASSFSDTIYF,TGTGCCAGCAGCTTTTCAGACACCATATATTTT
TRBJ2-7,.,TRBV20-1,few,CSAANFYEQYF,TGCAGTGCTGCCAATTTCTACGAGCAGTACTTC
TRBJ2-1,.,TRBV7-9,few,CASSLSLIQGQCEQFF,TGTGCCAGCAGCTTATCTCTCATCCAGGGGCAATGTGAGCAGTTCTTC
TRBJ2-1,.,TRBV9,.,CASSVGTRAHNEQFF,TGTGCCAGCAGCGTAGGGACCCGGGCCCACAATGAGCAGTTCTTC
TRBJ1-5,.,TRBV12-3/TRBV12-4,.,CASSGGNQPQHF,TGTGCCAGCAGTGGCGGCAATCAGCCCCAGCATTTT
TRBJ1-2,TRBD1,TRBV29-1,.,CSVESRGLLGYTF,TGCAGCGTTGAAAGCAGGGGGCTTCTAGGCTACACCTTC
TRBJ2-6,TRBD1,TRBV28,.,CASRPGTGRAGANVLTF,TGTGCCAGCAGACCCGGGACAGGGAGAGCTGGGGCCAACGTCCTGACTTTC
TRBJ2-1,TRBD2,TRBV9,.,CASSPRAGGSTIYNEQFF,TGTGCCAGCAGCCCTAGAGCGGGAGGGTCCACTATCTATAATGAGCAGTTCTTC
TRBJ2-3,.,TRBV5-1,few,CASSLRSEPDTQYF,TGCGCCAGCAGCTTAAGGTCCGAGCCAGATACGCAGTATTTT
TRBJ2-7,.,TRBV28,.,CASSLGVPGEQYF,TGTGCCAGCAGTCTGGGAGTTCCGGGCGAGCAGTACTTC
TRBJ2-3,.,TRBV21-1,few,CASSKAPLGGRTDTQYF,TGTGCCAGCAGCAAAGCCCCTTTGGGGGGGCGCACAGATACGCAGTATTTT
TRBJ2-3,TRBD2,TRBV20-1,.,CSAKPSGHLTDTQYF,TGCAGTGCTAAGCCTAGCGGCCACCTCACAGATACGCAGTATTTT
TRBJ2-7,TRBD2,TRBV5-1,.,CASRGDSYEQYF,TGCGCCAGCCGGGGGGACTCCTACGAGCAGTACTTC